Listed here is a single T cell receptor beta chain. Unmatched junction bases numbered 6, after V lost 4 bases and J lost 2 bases. Germline CDR1 ENHRY, CDR2 SYGVKD. This CDR3 region has 15 residues. As handled by the study authors: Estimation of nucleated cell counts relied on the amplification of reference gene primers. Assay: immunoSEQ multiplex PCR; the TCRdb copy retains only in-frame clones and omits some. V and J calls and clone size are given by that table; D and trimming were obtained from the DNA. The sample includes 150,000 to 200,000 clones, roughly 87% seen only once; the top ten take almost 8.5%. This record belongs to a study of blood T cell repertoires in COVID-19.

The sequencing input was peripheral blood. The V call is TRBV10-3, the J call TRBJ2-3; 7 positions agree with TRBD2. The TCR comes from a woman in her 70s with acute or convalescent COVID-19. CDR3 in amino acids: CAISGRSGATDTQYF. CDR3 nucleotides: TGTGCCATCAGTGGTCGGAGCGGGGCCACAGATACGCAGTATTTT.